Following are 14 T cell receptor beta chains from one sample sequenced in a study of shared clonotypes between healthy human individuals. Profiling relied on immunoSEQ multiplex PCR, and the TCRdb table lists in-frame clones only, not all of them. The table has hundreds of thousands of clones, 55% to 85% seen once; the top ten hold about 1.8%. The sample comprised memory CD4+ T cells sorted from blood. Subset reported: CD45RA-negative fraction. The receptor source for this set is a young woman in good health.

The sample holds a few counts of this clone. The chain is built from TRBV29-1 and TRBJ1-1, with D maybe TRBD1 (5 bases). The CDR3 is 12 residues long. V shed 7 bases and J shed 3 bases, with 12 bases lying between them. Germline CDR1 is SQVTM and CDR2 is ANQGSEA. CDR3 in amino acids: CSAKRGDTEAFF. For the CDR3, the DNA is TGCAGCGCAAAGAGGGGTGACACTGAAGCTTTCTTT.

The chain links TRBV19 to TRBJ2-2, with unresolved D. Per the germline V gene, CDR1 is LNHDA and CDR2 is SQIVND (reference sequence). The V end was cut by 1 base, the J end by 1 base, with 4 bases between. This CDR3 is built from 14 residues. CDR3 sequence reads: CASSIARNTGELFF. The CDR3 nucleotides are TGTGCCAGTAGTATAGCCAGGAACACCGGGGAGCTGTTTTTT.

J is TRBJ2-7 and V is TRBV28; 12 nucleotides line up with TRBD2. Germline V CDR1 and CDR2: MDHEN, SYDVKM. The CDR3 loop spans 16 amino acids. Trimming took 6 bases from V and 0 from J; bases not matched to a gene: 6. CDR3 coding DNA: TGTGCCAGCAGCCGGACTAGCGGGACTAGCTCCTACGAGCAGTACTTC. This encodes CASSRTSGTSSYEQYF.

The chain couples TRBV28 to TRBJ2-2; TRBD1 or TRBD2 may be the D gene (6 bases each). V was cut by 3 bases and J by 6 bases, with 26 bases left in between. CDR1 and CDR2 (germline): MDHEN, SYDVKM. CDR3 size: 19 residues. Here the CDR3 DNA reads TGTGCCAGCAGTTTCGGACGGAAACCGGGACTTGGGGGCTCCGGGGAGCTGTTTTTT. It is translated as CASSFGRKPGLGGSGELFF.

V is TRBV6-6 and J is TRBJ1-1, with 7 bases that match TRBD1. J gave up 8 bases and V 6 bases, and 12 bases lay outside the gene matches. The CDR3 contains 14 residues. The germline V gene has CDR1 MNHNY and CDR2 SVGAGI (reference sequence). The DNA for the CDR3 is TGTGCCAGCAGGCCGGGACAGACACCGCCCGAAGCTTTCTTT. Translating gives CASRPGQTPPEAFF.

This clone is a singleton in its sample. The chain employs TRBV7-9 and TRBJ1-2; D not certain. The V gene's germline CDR1 is SEHNR and CDR2 FQNEAQ (reference sequence). The V end was cut by 4 bases, the J end by 8 bases, with 17 bases between. The CDR3 covers 14 residues. CDR3 DNA: TGTGCCAGCAGCTCCACGGGTTCCCTGGACGGCTACACCTTC. This translates into CASSSTGSLDGYTF.

The V gene is TRBV2, the J gene TRBJ2-2; the D is unclear. The germline V and J ends were trimmed by 1 base and 4 bases, with 7 bases remaining between them. The CDR3 is made up of 14 amino acids. The germline V gene has CDR1 SNHLY and CDR2 FYNNEI. The CDR3 DNA follows: TGTGCCAGCAGTGAAGAAAGAAGCACCGGGGAGCTGTTTTTT. Its protein is CASSEERSTGELFF.

The gene calls are TRBV30 and TRBJ2-6, with a possible D match to TRBD1 (5 bases). CDR1 and CDR2 from the germline V gene are GTSNPN and SVGIG (reference sequence). V lost 0 bases to trimming and J lost 2 bases, with 5 bases between them. This CDR3 comprises 14 residues. CDR3: CAWSVTAGANVLTF. The DNA of the CDR3 is TGTGCCTGGAGTGTGACAGCTGGGGCCAACGTCCTGACTTTC.

Note on this clone: Other DNA sequences within the sample encode an identical CDR3. This chain uses TRBV28 with TRBJ2-3, with 8 bases fitting TRBD1. This CDR3 region has 14 residues. Germline CDR1 reads MDHEN; CDR2 reads SYDVKM. With V trimmed by 6 bases and J by 2 bases, 4 bases remained unmatched. The CDR3 sequence: CASSRDRFTDTQYF. DNA of the CDR3: TGTGCCAGCAGCCGGGACAGGTTCACAGATACGCAGTATTTT.

The rearrangement links TRBV11-2 to TRBJ1-5; D possibly corresponds to TRBD1 (6 bases). V was cut by 3 bases and J by 3 bases, with 9 bases left in between. From germline, CDR1 is SGHAT and CDR2 FQNNGV. The CDR3 has 14 residues. CDR3 residues: CASSFGQNNQPQHF. CDR3 nucleotides: TGTGCCAGCAGCTTCGGACAGAACAATCAGCCCCAGCATTTT.

This clone was seen only once. A much larger clone lies one base from this, so it may be a read error. The rearrangement joins TRBV7-9 to TRBJ1-5; the D gene is possibly TRBD1 (6 bases). V was shortened by 2 bases and J by 1 base, with 6 bases between the two germline ends. The CDR3 length is 14 residues. The germline V gene has CDR1 SEHNR and CDR2 FQNEAQ (reference sequence). Here the CDR3 reads CASSLQGSNQPQHF. The CDR3 DNA reads TGTGCCAGCAGCTTACAGGGGAGCAATCAGCCCCAGCATTTT.

The chain carries TRBV5-1 and TRBJ2-3; D might be TRBD1 (6 bases). This CDR3 is 14 amino acids long. The germline CDR1 and CDR2 sequences are SGHRS and YFSETQ. V gave up 5 bases and J gave up 8 bases, with 18 bases separating them. The CDR3 protein is CASSVGTQQGTQYF. DNA of the CDR3: TGCGCCAGCAGTGTGGGGACACAACAGGGTACGCAGTATTTT.

The chain has TRBV6-1 and TRBJ2-1; 7 bases agree with TRBD1. This CDR3 spans 16 amino acids. From germline, CDR1 is MNHNS and CDR2 SASEGT. V lost 3 bases to trimming and J lost 0 bases; unmatched junction nucleotides: 5. The CDR3 reads CASSEARGYSYNEQFF. CDR3 nucleotide sequence: TGTGCCAGCAGTGAGGCCAGGGGGTACTCCTACAATGAGCAGTTCTTC.

The rearrangement links TRBV7-9 to TRBJ2-3; 8 bases match TRBD2. V gave up 3 bases and J gave up 1 base; unmatched junction bases: 3. Germline CDR1 and CDR2: SEHNR and FQNEAQ (reference sequence). This CDR3 has 15 residues. CDR3 amino acids: CASSLTSVGTDTQYF. CDR3 nucleotides: TGTGCCAGCAGCTTGACTAGCGTTGGCACAGATACGCAGTATTTT.